Below are 29 T cell receptor beta chains sequenced from a single sample in a study of blood T cell repertoires in COVID-19. Assay used: immunoSEQ multiplex PCR; TCRdb lists only in-frame clones, some missing. The repertoire has about 180,000 clones, approximately 80% of them found once; the top ten carry approximately 15%. Sequencing input: PBMCs or T cells enriched from blood (not recorded which). The source of these receptors is a man aged 55 to 70 who had been exposed to COVID-19.

The chain links TRBV9 to TRBJ2-3; no reliable D call. Germline CDR1 and CDR2: SGDLS and YYNGEE. V dropped 0 bases and J dropped 9 bases, with 14 bases sitting between them. This CDR3 spans 14 amino acids. The CDR3 nucleotides are TGTGCCAGCAGCGTAGCTGGCATCCTCCAGACGCAGTATTTT. It yields the protein CASSVAGILQTQYF.

The chain joins TRBV5-4 to TRBJ2-2, with 11 bases that match TRBD2. Germline assignment: CDR1 SGHNT and CDR2 YYREEE (reference sequence). This CDR3 comprises 19 residues. J was trimmed by 3 bases and V by 5 bases; bases with no gene match: 15. Here the CDR3 DNA reads TGTGCCAGCAGTTACGGACTAGCGGGCCTTAGAGGATACACCGGGGAGCTGTTTTTT. It encodes CASSYGLAGLRGYTGELFF.

This clone was seen only once. The rearrangement uses TRBV18 and TRBJ2-3; D not resolved. Germline CDR1 and CDR2: KGHSH and LQKENI. V lost 3 bases to trimming and J lost 6 bases, with 10 bases between them. The length of the CDR3 is 13 residues. DNA of the CDR3: TGTGCCAGCTCACCGGCTCGTTGGGATACGCAGTATTTT. This sequence encodes CASSPARWDTQYF.

V gene TRBV15 combines with J gene TRBJ2-7; 7 bases are shared with TRBD1. The CDR3 loop spans 14 amino acids. V shed 4 bases and J 0 bases; nucleotides not matched to a gene: 3. Germline lookup yields CDR1 LNHNV and CDR2 YYDKDF (reference sequence). The CDR3 sequence: CATSIGDSSYEQYF. In DNA form, the CDR3 reads TGTGCCACCAGCATCGGGGACAGCTCCTACGAGCAGTACTTC.

V gene TRBV7-2 combines with J gene TRBJ2-1; 7 bases are a match to TRBD1. Germline-derived CDR1 and CDR2 are SGHTA and FQGNSA. V was pared by 6 bases and J by 10 bases, with 12 bases of the junction left unmatched. This CDR3 comprises 14 residues. The CDR3 coding sequence is TGTGCCAGCAGAGGGGGCGCGACGGCGCGGGAGCAGTTCTTC. This encodes CASRGGATAREQFF.

The CDR3 loop reads CASSEAWEYSNQPQHF. The CDR3 DNA reads as TGTGCCAGCAGTGAAGCGTGGGAGTATAGCAATCAGCCCCAGCATTTT. The rearrangement links TRBV2 to TRBJ1-5; D remains ambiguous. The CDR3 totals 16 residues. The germline CDR1 and CDR2 sequences are SNHLY and FYNNEI. V was trimmed by 0 bases and J by 0 bases, leaving 9 bases between them.

The chain links TRBV30 to TRBJ1-6, with 9 bases aligning to TRBD1. CDR3 size: 16 residues. Germline loops: CDR1 GTSNPN, CDR2 SVGIG (reference sequence). Unmatched junction bases numbered 9, after V lost 2 bases and J lost 7 bases. CDR3 amino acids: CAWSSGTGWGNSPLHF. The DNA of the CDR3 is TGTGCCTGGAGTTCGGGGACAGGGTGGGGAAATTCACCCCTCCACTTT.

V and J are TRBV6-5 and TRBJ2-2; tentative D call: TRBD1 (7 bases). Trimming stripped 8 bases from V and 7 bases from J, with 20 bases between. This CDR3 has 15 amino acids. Germline loops: CDR1 MNHEY, CDR2 SVGAGI. For the CDR3, the DNA is TGTGCCAGCTACCTAAGGAGGGGGCGAATCGGGGAGCTGTTTTTT. Protein: CASYLRRGRIGELFF.

CDR3 amino acids: CASSLGGPTGELFF. DNA for the CDR3: TGTGCCAGCAGCTTGGGAGGGCCCACCGGGGAGCTGTTTTTT. The chain has TRBV5-6 and TRBJ2-2; D possibly corresponds to TRBD2 (5 bases). V lost 0 bases and J 4 bases, leaving 7 bases between the germline ends. The CDR3 has 14 amino acids. Germline V gives CDR1 SGHDT, CDR2 YYEEEE.

Concerning this clone: Other DNA sequences in the sample encode the same CDR3. This chain connects TRBV5-1 to TRBJ2-7, with 8 bases matching TRBD1. This CDR3 contains 15 residues. Per germline, CDR1 SGHRS and CDR2 YFSETQ. V lost 0 bases and J lost 0; bases outside the gene matches: 2. The CDR3 here is CASSLGTGGSYEQYF. Written as DNA, the CDR3 is TGCGCCAGCAGCTTGGGAACAGGGGGCTCCTACGAGCAGTACTTC.

The CDR3 coding sequence is TGTGCCAGCAGTTTACTGGGACTAGCGGGGGGCAGGGGCCATCAAGAGACCCAGTACTTC. Residues: CASSLLGLAGGRGHQETQYF. J is TRBJ2-5 and V is TRBV27, with 15 bases that match TRBD2. The CDR3 extends over 20 amino acids. Trimming took 2 bases from V and 2 from J; bases not matched to a gene: 12. Per the germline V gene, CDR1 is MNHEY and CDR2 is SMNVEV (reference sequence).

The V gene is TRBV6-4, the J gene TRBJ2-1; 13 bases are shared with TRBD2. CDR1 and CDR2 from the germline V gene are MRHNA and SNTAGT. Trimming removed 5 bases from V and 2 bases from J; junction bases left unmatched: 6. The CDR3 spans 17 residues. CDR3 loop: CASSPGTSGITYNEQFF. As DNA, the CDR3 is TGTGCCAGCAGTCCAGGGACTAGCGGGATAACCTACAATGAGCAGTTCTTC.

The chain combines TRBV19 with TRBJ1-2; D unclear. Deletions cut 7 bases from V and 4 bases from J, with 13 bases between. Germline V lookup: CDR1 LNHDA, CDR2 SQIVND (reference sequence). The CDR3 contains 13 residues. CDR3 coding DNA: TGTGCCAGTAACCGGGCCGAGGGCTATGGCTACACCTTC. The encoded protein is CASNRAEGYGYTF.

CDR3 nucleotide sequence: TGCGCCAGCGGTGCAGGGGGCACAGATACGCAGTATTTT. It encodes CASGAGGTDTQYF. The V gene is TRBV5-1, the J gene TRBJ2-3; tentative D call: TRBD1 (6 bases). This CDR3 is 13 amino acids long. V was shortened by 7 bases and J by 1 base, with 10 bases between the two germline ends. Germline lookup yields CDR1 SGHRS and CDR2 YFSETQ.

This chain connects TRBV29-1 to TRBJ1-2, with D uncertain. CDR1 and CDR2 from the germline V gene are SQVTM and ANQGSEA. The V gene lost 6 bases and the J gene lost 4 bases, with 24 bases spanning the gap. The CDR3 totals 16 residues. The chain's CDR3 is CSVSLVTLLGPYGYTF. The CDR3 DNA follows: TGCAGCGTCTCCCTTGTAACGCTCCTCGGTCCCTATGGCTACACCTTC.

The chain recombines TRBV12-3 or TRBV12-4 with TRBJ1-1, with D hard to call. The CDR3 runs 13 residues. Trimming took off 1 base at V and 2 bases at J, with 5 bases between the two ends. CDR3 DNA sequence: TGTGCCAGCAGTTTAGAGCATAACACTGAAGCTTTCTTT. Protein: CASSLEHNTEAFF.

The rearrangement links TRBV27 to TRBJ2-5, with 9 bases aligning to TRBD1. The CDR3 has 14 residues. V lost 6 bases, J lost 4 bases, and 6 bases stayed unmatched. Per germline, CDR1 MNHEY and CDR2 SMNVEV (reference sequence). CDR3 region: CASRPTGGGETQYF. CDR3 nucleotides: TGTGCCAGCAGACCAACAGGGGGCGGAGAGACCCAGTACTTC.

The sample holds one count of this clone. V is TRBV28 and J is TRBJ1-2; D ambiguous. CDR1 is MDHEN, CDR2 SYDVKM, per germline. Deletions cut 8 bases from V and 5 bases from J, with 18 bases between. The CDR3 has 14 amino acids. The CDR3 reads CASSTQAPRYGYTF. The CDR3, as DNA: TGTGCCAGCTCCACCCAGGCGCCCAGATATGGCTACACCTTC.

The V call is TRBV6-1, the J call TRBJ2-1; tentatively, D is TRBD2 (6 bases). Per germline, CDR1 MNHNS and CDR2 SASEGT. The length of the CDR3 is 16 residues. Trimming stripped 2 bases from V and 9 bases from J, with 20 bases between. The CDR3: CASSEWRGNPPGEQFF. The CDR3 coding sequence is TGTGCCAGCAGTGAATGGCGCGGGAACCCCCCCGGTGAGCAGTTCTTC.

J is TRBJ1-6 and V is TRBV19, with 8 bases fitting TRBD1. The CDR3 runs 16 residues. Germline loops: CDR1 LNHDA, CDR2 SQIVND (reference sequence). V shed 3 bases and J 4 bases; nucleotides not matched to a gene: 5. The CDR3 spells CASSMIGTGYNSPLHF. CDR3 nucleotide sequence: TGTGCCAGTAGTATGATCGGGACAGGTTATAATTCACCCCTCCACTTT.

This rearrangement joins TRBV6-5 to TRBJ2-7; 8 positions agree with TRBD1. The CDR3 runs 14 residues. The V gene's germline CDR1 is MNHEY and CDR2 SVGAGI. The trim removed 5 bases at V and 3 bases at J, leaving 6 bases unmatched. This CDR3 is CASSPGTGRYEQYF. The CDR3 DNA reads as TGTGCCAGCAGTCCCGGGACAGGCCGCTACGAGCAGTACTTC.

V gene TRBV6-2 or TRBV6-3 combines with J gene TRBJ1-2; D ambiguous. The germline V gene encodes CDR1 MNHEY and CDR2 SVGEGT. The CDR3 has 14 amino acids. The V gene lost 4 bases and the J gene lost 5 bases, with 14 bases spanning the gap. The CDR3 DNA is TGTGCCAGCAGTTTTGTGGAGGATGGGTATGGCTACACCTTC. This codes for CASSFVEDGYGYTF.

The rearrangement uses TRBV7-6 and TRBJ2-3, with D possibly matching TRBD2 (6 bases). The CDR3 is 16 amino acids. V was cut by 2 bases and J by 1 base, with 13 bases left in between. Per germline, CDR1 SGHVS and CDR2 FNYEAQ. CDR3 DNA sequence: TGTGCCAGCAGCTTAATGGGCGGGGAGGGCACAGATACGCAGTATTTT. Protein: CASSLMGGEGTDTQYF.

The gene calls are TRBV19 and TRBJ1-4; 7 bases fit TRBD1. This CDR3 region has 17 residues. Germline CDR1 is LNHDA and CDR2 is SQIVND (reference sequence). Unmatched junction bases numbered 12, after V lost 3 bases and J lost 5 bases. The CDR3 loop is CASSILPGTDRNEKLFF. DNA of the CDR3: TGTGCCAGTAGTATCCTCCCGGGGACAGACAGAAATGAAAAACTGTTTTTT.

The V gene is TRBV18, the J gene TRBJ2-1, with TRBD2 matching over 9 bases. This CDR3 is built from 17 residues. The germline CDR1 and CDR2 sequences are KGHSH and LQKENI. With V trimmed by 3 bases and J by 0 bases, 6 bases remained unmatched. The CDR3 here is CASSPSGSGVSYNEQFF. In nucleotides, the CDR3 is TGTGCCAGCTCACCTAGCGGGAGTGGGGTCTCCTACAATGAGCAGTTCTTC.

V and J are TRBV2 and TRBJ2-7; TRBD1 might be the D (5 bases). V was clipped by 7 bases and J by 0 bases, with 10 bases between them. The length of the CDR3 is 13 residues. Germline V lookup: CDR1 SNHLY, CDR2 FYNNEI. The CDR3 region is CASTRQYSYEQYF. CDR3 nucleotides: TGTGCCAGCACCCGACAGTACTCCTACGAGCAGTACTTC.

The chain carries TRBV3-1 (or the pseudogene TRBV3-2) and TRBJ1-2; D is perhaps TRBD1 (6 bases). The CDR3 contains 13 residues. V lost 1 base and J 7 bases, leaving 10 bases between the germline ends. The germline V gene has CDR1 LGHDT and CDR2 YNNKEL (reference sequence). In DNA form, the CDR3 reads TGTGCCAGCAGCCAAGTAGGGGGTCTTGGCTACACCTTC. Residues: CASSQVGGLGYTF.

This chain uses TRBV5-1 with TRBJ1-1, with D possibly matching TRBD1 (6 bases). There are 15 residues in the CDR3. The germline V gene has CDR1 SGHRS and CDR2 YFSETQ. Trimming cost V 0 bases and J 5 bases, with 14 bases left between them. DNA of the CDR3: TGCGCCAGCAGCTTGGTCGGGGGGCCTAATACTGAAGCTTTCTTT. This gives the protein CASSLVGGPNTEAFF. Combining the CDR3 with reference TRBV5-1 and TRBJ1-1 gives the whole variable domain KAGVTQTPRYLIKTRGQQVTLSCSPISGHRSVSWYQQTPGQGLQFLFEYFSETQRNKGNFPGRFSGRQFSNSRSEMNVSTLELGDSALYLCASSLVGGPNTEAFFGQGTRLTVV.

The chain uses TRBV9 and TRBJ2-1, with TRBD2 matching over 8 bases. The J segment lost 3 bases and the V segment lost 0 bases, leaving 2 bases of the junction unmatched. The germline CDR1 and CDR2 sequences are SGDLS and YYNGEE. This CDR3 region has 15 residues. The CDR3 nucleotides read TGTGCCAGCAGCGTAGATGCGGGAGGCTACAATGAGCAGTTCTTC. Translated, it gives CASSVDAGGYNEQFF. Variable domain in full (rest from reference TRBV9 and TRBJ2-1): DSGVTQTPKHLITATGQRVTLRCSPRSGDLSVYWYQQSLDQGLQFLIQYYNGEERAKGNILERFSAQQFPDLHSELNLSSLELGDSALYFCASSVDAGGYNEQFFGPGTRLTVL.